This T cell receptor beta chain derives from a study of T cells in Graves' hyperthyroidism and ophthalmopathy. V shed 3 bases, J shed 5 bases, and the junction held 10 bases outside the gene matches. There are 17 residues in the CDR3. Germline loops: CDR1 SGHAT, CDR2 FQNNGV. TCR beta CDR3 sequences were amplified from RNA transcripts. HTBI primers were the set used in a first-round RT-PCR of the TCR CDR3. TCRdb ran MiXCR on the multiplex PCR reads and lists one entry per CDR3 protein. The repertoire holds approximately 500,000 distinct CDR3 sequences, around 42% seen once, with around 8% in the top ten.

The origin of this receptor is a young woman with Graves' hyperthyroidism. This rearrangement joins TRBV11-2 to TRBJ2-5, with 12 positions matching TRBD2. Sequencing was carried out using peripheral blood or thyroid tissue (not recorded which). The CDR3 sequence is CASSFLLLAGGPETQYF. The DNA of the CDR3 is TGTGCCAGCAGCTTTCTTCTTCTAGCGGGAGGGCCGGAGACCCAGTACTTC. Supplemented by reference TRBV11-2 and TRBJ2-5, the full variable domain reads EAGVAQSPRYKIIEKRQSVAFWCNPISGHATLYWYQQILGQGPKLLIQFQNNGVVDDSQLPKDRFSAERLKGVDSTLKIQPAKLEDSAVYLCASSFLLLAGGPETQYFGPGTRLLVL.